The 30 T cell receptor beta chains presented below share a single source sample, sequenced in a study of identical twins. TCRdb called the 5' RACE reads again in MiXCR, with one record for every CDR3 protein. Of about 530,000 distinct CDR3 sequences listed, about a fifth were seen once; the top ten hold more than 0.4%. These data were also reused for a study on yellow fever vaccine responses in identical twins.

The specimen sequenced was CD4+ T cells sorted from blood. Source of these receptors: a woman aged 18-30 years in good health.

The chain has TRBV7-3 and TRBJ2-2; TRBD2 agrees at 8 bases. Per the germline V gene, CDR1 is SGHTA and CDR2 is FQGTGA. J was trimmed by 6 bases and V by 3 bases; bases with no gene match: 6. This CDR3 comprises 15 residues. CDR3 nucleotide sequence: TGTGCCAGCAGCTTGAGTAGCGGGGTCGCCGGGGAGCTGTTTTTT. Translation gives CASSLSSGVAGELFF.

The CDR3: CASSPRQTISPLHF. The CDR3 DNA reads TGTGCCAGCAGCCCCCGACAGACGATTTCACCCCTCCACTTT. The rearrangement links TRBV27 to TRBJ1-6, with a weak D call TRBD1 (5 bases). Germline CDR1 is MNHEY and CDR2 is SMNVEV (reference sequence). This CDR3 is 14 amino acids long. The V and J ends lost 6 bases and 9 bases respectively, with 15 bases between them.

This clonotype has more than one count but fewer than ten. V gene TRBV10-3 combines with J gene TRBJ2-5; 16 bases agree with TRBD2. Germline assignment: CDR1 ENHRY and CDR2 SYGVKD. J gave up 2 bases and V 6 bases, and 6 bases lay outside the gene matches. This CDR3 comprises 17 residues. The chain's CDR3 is CAISAGLAGGNQETQYF. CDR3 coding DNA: TGTGCCATCAGCGCGGGACTAGCGGGAGGGAATCAAGAGACCCAGTACTTC.

The CDR3 loop is CASLQGRGYNEQFF. DNA for the CDR3: TGTGCCAGCCTTCAGGGCAGGGGCTACAATGAGCAGTTCTTC. The chain employs TRBV12-3 or TRBV12-4 and TRBJ2-1, with D possibly TRBD1 on 6 matching bases. The CDR3 consists of 14 residues. The V end lost 8 bases, the J end lost 3 bases, and 14 bases lay between the germline ends.

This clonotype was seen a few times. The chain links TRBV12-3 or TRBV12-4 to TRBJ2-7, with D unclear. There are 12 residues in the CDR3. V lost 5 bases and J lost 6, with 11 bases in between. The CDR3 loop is CASSLDSFEQYF. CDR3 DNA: TGTGCCAGCAGTCTCGATAGTTTCGAGCAGTACTTC.

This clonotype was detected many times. CDR3 residues: CASSLELKNEQFF. The CDR3 DNA follows: TGCGCCAGCAGCTTGGAACTAAAAAATGAGCAGTTCTTC. The rearrangement links TRBV5-1 to TRBJ2-1; D unresolved. The CDR3 loop spans 13 amino acids. V shed 0 bases and J shed 7 bases, with 8 bases lying between them. CDR1 is SGHRS and CDR2 is YFSETQ in the germline V gene.

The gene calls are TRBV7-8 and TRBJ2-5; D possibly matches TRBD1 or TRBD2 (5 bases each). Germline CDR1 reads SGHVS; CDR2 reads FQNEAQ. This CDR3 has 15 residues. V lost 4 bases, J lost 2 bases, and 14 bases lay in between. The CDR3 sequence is CASSSYGTLQETQYF. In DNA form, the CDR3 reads TGTGCCAGCAGCTCCTACGGGACCTTACAAGAGACCCAGTACTTC.

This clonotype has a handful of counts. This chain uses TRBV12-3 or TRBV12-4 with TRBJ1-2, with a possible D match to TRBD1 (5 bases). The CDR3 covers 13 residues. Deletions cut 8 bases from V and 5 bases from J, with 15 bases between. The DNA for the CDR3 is TGTGCCAGCCATGCTACGGAGGGGTATGGCTACACCTTC. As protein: CASHATEGYGYTF.

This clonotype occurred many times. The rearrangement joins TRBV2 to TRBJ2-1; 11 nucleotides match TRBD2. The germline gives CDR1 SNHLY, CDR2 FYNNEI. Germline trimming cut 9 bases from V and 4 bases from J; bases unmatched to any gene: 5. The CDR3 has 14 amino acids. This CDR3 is CASSGTSGYNEQFF. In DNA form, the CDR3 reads TGTGCCAGTTCCGGGACTAGCGGTTACAATGAGCAGTTCTTC.

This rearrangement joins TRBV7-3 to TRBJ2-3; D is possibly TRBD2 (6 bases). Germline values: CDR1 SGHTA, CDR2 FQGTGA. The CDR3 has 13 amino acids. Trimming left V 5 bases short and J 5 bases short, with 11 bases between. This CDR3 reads CASSRVGGDTQYF. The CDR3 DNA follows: TGTGCCAGCAGCCGGGTGGGGGGAGATACGCAGTATTTT.

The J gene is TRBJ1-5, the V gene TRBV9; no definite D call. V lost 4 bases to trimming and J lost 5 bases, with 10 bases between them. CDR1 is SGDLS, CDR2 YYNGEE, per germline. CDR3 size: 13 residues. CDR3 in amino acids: CASSPRQDQPQHF. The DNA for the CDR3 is TGTGCCAGCAGCCCCCGTCAAGATCAGCCCCAGCATTTT.

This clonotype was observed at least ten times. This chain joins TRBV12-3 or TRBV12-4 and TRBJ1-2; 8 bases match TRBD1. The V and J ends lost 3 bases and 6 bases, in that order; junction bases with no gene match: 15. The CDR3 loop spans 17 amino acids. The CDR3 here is CASSLGTGGYLIDGYTF. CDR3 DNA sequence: TGTGCCAGCAGTTTGGGCACAGGGGGTTATCTCATCGATGGCTACACCTTC.

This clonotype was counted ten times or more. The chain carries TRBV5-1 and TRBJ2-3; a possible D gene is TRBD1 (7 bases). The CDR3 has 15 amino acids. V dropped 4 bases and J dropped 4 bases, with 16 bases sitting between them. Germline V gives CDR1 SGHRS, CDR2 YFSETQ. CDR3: CASSRTGGGPDTQYF. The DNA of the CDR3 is TGCGCCAGCAGCCGGACAGGAGGGGGCCCAGATACGCAGTATTTT.

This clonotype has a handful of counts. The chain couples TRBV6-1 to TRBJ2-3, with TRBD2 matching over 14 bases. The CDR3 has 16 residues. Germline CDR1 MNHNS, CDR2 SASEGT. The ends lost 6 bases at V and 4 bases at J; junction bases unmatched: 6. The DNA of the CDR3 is TGTGCCAGCAGACGCGGGACTAGCGGGAGTGCAGATACGCAGTATTTT. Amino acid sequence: CASRRGTSGSADTQYF.

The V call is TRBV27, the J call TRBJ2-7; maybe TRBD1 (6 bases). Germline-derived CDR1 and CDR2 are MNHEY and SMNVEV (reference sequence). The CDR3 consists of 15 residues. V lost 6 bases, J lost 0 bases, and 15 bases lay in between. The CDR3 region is CASRETGSNSYEQYV. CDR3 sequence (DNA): TGTGCCAGCAGAGAAACAGGGAGCAACTCCTACGAGCAGTACGTC.

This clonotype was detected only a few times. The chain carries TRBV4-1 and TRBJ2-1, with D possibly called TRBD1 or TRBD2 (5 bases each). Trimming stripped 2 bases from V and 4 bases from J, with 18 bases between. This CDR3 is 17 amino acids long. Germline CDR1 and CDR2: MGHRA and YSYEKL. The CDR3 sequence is CASSQPSFGADYNEQFF. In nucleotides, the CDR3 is TGCGCCAGCAGCCAACCCTCCTTCGGGGCTGATTACAATGAGCAGTTCTTC.

CDR3 DNA sequence: TGTGCCATCAGTGAGACAGCGGGGGGGCCTACCAATGAGCAGTTCTTC. The encoded protein is CAISETAGGPTNEQFF. The chain joins TRBV10-3 to TRBJ2-1, with TRBD2 identical over 10 bases. With V trimmed by 2 bases and J by 6 bases, 7 bases remained unmatched. The CDR3 has 16 residues. CDR1 and CDR2 from the germline V gene are ENHRY and SYGVKD.

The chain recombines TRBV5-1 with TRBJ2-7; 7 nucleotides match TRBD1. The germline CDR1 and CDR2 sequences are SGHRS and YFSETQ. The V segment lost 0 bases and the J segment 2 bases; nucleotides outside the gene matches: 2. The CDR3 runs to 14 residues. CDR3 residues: CASSLGDRTYEQYF. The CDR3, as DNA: TGCGCCAGCAGCTTGGGGGACAGAACCTACGAGCAGTACTTC.

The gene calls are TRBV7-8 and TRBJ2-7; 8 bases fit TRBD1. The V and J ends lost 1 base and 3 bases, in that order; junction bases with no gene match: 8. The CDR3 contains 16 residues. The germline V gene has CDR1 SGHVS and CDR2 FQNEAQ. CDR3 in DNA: TGTGCCAGCAGCTTAGGCGGACAGGGTGAGGGCTACGAGCAGTACTTC. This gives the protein CASSLGGQGEGYEQYF.

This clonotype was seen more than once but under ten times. The CDR3 region has the DNA TGTGCCAGCAGTTTCGAGGGTTTGTCACCCCTCCACTTT. Protein product: CASSFEGLSPLHF. The V gene is TRBV12-3 or TRBV12-4, the J gene TRBJ1-6; D is unclear. Trimming removed 3 bases from V and 10 bases from J, with 10 bases in between. CDR3 length equals 13 residues.

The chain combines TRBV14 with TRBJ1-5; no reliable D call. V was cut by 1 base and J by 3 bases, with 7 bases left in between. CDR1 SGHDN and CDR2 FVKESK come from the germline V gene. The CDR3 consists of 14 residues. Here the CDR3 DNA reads TGTGCCAGCAGCCAAGCCGGACTCAATCAGCCCCAGCATTTT. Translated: CASSQAGLNQPQHF.

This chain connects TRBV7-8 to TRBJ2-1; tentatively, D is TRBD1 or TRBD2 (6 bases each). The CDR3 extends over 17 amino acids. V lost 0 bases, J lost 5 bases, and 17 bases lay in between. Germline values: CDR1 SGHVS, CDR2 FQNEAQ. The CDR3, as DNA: TGTGCCAGCAGCTTAGCCTATACCCGGGGGCAGGACAATGAGCAGTTCTTC. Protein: CASSLAYTRGQDNEQFF.

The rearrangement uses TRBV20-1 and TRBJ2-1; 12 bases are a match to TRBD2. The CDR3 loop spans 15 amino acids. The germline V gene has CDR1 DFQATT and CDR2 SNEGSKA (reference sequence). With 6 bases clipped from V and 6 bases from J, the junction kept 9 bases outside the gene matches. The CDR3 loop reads CSAFRLAGVVNEQFF. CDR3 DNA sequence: TGCAGTGCCTTTAGACTAGCGGGAGTTGTCAATGAGCAGTTCTTC.

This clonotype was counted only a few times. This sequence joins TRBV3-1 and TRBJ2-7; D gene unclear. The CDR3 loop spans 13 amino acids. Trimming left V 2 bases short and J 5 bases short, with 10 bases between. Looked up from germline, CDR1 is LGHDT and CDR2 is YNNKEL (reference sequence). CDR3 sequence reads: CASSQIIADEQYF. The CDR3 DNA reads TGTGCCAGCAGCCAAATTATTGCCGACGAGCAGTACTTC.

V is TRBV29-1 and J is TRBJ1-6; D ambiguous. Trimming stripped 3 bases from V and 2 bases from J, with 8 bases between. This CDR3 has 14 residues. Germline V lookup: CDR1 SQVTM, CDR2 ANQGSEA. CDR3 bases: TGCAGCGTTGATGTTTATCCCTATAATTCACCCCTCCACTTT. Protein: CSVDVYPYNSPLHF.

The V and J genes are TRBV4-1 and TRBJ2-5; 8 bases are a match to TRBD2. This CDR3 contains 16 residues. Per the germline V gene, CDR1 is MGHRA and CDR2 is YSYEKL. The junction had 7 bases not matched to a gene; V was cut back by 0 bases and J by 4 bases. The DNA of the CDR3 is TGCGCCAGCAGCCAAGATCAGGGACTAGTCTCAGAGACCCAGTACTTC. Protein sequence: CASSQDQGLVSETQYF.

In nucleotides, the CDR3 is TGTGCCAGCAGCTTATCACCCTCTGAGTATACGCAGTATTTT. Translated, it gives CASSLSPSEYTQYF. The J gene is TRBJ2-3, the V gene TRBV7-8; the D is unclear. The CDR3 loop spans 14 amino acids. The germline V and J ends were trimmed by 2 bases and 7 bases, with 13 bases remaining between them. Germline values: CDR1 SGHVS, CDR2 FQNEAQ.

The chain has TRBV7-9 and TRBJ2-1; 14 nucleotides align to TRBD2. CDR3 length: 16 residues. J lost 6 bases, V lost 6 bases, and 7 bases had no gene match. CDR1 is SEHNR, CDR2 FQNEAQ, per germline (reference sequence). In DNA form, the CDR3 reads TGTGCCAGCAGTCTCAAGGGACTAGCGGGAGTCAATGAGCAGTTCTTC. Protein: CASSLKGLAGVNEQFF.

The CDR3 here is CASSFTSVEHEQFF. In DNA, the CDR3 is TGTGCCAGCAGCTTTACTAGCGTTGAGCATGAGCAGTTCTTC. The chain recombines TRBV7-3 with TRBJ2-1; 7 nucleotides line up with TRBD2. The CDR3 totals 14 residues. The germline CDR1 and CDR2 sequences are SGHTA and FQGTGA. V lost 3 bases, J lost 8 bases, and 7 bases stayed unmatched.

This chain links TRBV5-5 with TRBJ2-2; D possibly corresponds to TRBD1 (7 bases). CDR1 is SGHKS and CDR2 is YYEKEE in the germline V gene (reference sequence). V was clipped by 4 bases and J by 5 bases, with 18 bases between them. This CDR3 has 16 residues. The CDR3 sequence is CASSERRGLNTGELFF. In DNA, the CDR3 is TGTGCCAGCAGCGAAAGGAGGGGGCTGAATACCGGGGAGCTGTTTTTT.